The rows below give T cell receptor beta chains drawn from one sample of a study of cytomegalovirus exposure and HLA in healthy donors. Libraries were prepared by immunoSEQ multiplex PCR; TCRdb keeps only in-frame clonotypes and omits some of them. The table lists approximately 160,000 clones, roughly four fifths of them singletons. The specimen sequenced was PBMCs. Every receptor here comes from a man aged 18 to 35 in good health and CMV-seronegative. Both conserved end residues are trimmed from each CDR3.

v_call cdr3_aa
TRBV4-3 ASSPGGRGELF
TRBV5-8 ASSLVTEFISNQPQH
TRBV28 ASRPAGPRGYT
TRBV25-1 ASSEETGGTEKLF
TRBV5-6 ASSLSGTGITNEQF
TRBV7-2 ASSWGGDTGELF
TRBV30 AWSDGRAGNQPQH
TRBV28 ASSLPGGYDGYT
TRBV10-2 ASLVRTGVSASYNEQF
TRBV4-1 ASSQTRTGSGNTIY
TRBV9 ASSSLGETQY
TRBV4-3 ASSHSDRPYEQY
TRBV5-8 ASSRGLQVSGVNGYT
TRBV28 ASTTTAESTDTQY
TRBV6-5 ASSFGGFGTQY
TRBV11-2 ASSHGGADTGELF
TRBV7-6 ASSLAASLGGEQY
TRBV5-1 ASSLGQGFSYEQY
TRBV5-1 ASSLAADTEAF
TRBV20-1 SATQGNEQY
TRBV6-5 ASSYSGRQGDTQY
TRBV19 ASSIERGNQPQH
TRBV7-7 ASSLIPTSGYNEQF
TRBV7-2 ASSSTREADIQY
TRBV21-1 ASSEGGGASNPTDTQY
TRBV25-1 ASSEPQGKDTEAF
TRBV28 ASSAGQYNEQF